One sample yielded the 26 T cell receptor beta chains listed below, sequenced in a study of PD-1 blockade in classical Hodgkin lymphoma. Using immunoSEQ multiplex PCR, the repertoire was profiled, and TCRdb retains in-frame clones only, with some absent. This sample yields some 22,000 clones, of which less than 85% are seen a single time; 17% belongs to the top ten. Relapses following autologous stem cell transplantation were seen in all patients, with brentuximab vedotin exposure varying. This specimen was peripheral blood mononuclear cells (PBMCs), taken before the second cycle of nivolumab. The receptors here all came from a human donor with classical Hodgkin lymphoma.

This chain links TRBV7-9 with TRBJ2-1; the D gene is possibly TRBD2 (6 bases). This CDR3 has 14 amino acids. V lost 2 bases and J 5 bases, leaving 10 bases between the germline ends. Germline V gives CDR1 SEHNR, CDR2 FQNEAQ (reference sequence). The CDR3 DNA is TGTGCCAGCAGCTTACGGGAGACGGACAATGAGCAGTTCTTC. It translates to CASSLRETDNEQFF.

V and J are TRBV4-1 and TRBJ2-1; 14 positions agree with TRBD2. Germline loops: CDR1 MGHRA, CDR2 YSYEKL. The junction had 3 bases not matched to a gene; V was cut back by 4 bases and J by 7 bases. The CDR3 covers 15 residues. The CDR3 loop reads CASSPTSGRGNEQFF. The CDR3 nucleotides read TGCGCCAGCAGCCCGACTAGCGGGAGGGGTAATGAGCAGTTCTTC.

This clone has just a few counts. In nucleotides, the CDR3 is TGTGCCATCAGTGGGACAGGTGAGAACACTGAAGCTTTCTTT. Translating gives CAISGTGENTEAFF. The rearrangement links TRBV10-3 to TRBJ1-1, with 7 bases aligning to TRBD1. The CDR3 runs 14 residues. Germline values: CDR1 ENHRY, CDR2 SYGVKD. J was trimmed by 1 base and V by 4 bases; bases with no gene match: 3.

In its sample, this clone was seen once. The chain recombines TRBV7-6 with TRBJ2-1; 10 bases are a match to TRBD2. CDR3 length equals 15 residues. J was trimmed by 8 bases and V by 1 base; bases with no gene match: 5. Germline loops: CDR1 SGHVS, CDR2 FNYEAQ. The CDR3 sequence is CASSLGASGSYEQFF. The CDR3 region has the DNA TGTGCCAGCAGCTTAGGGGCTAGCGGGAGCTATGAGCAGTTCTTC. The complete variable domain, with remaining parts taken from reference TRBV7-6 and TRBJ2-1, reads GAGVSQSPRYKVTKRGQDVALRCDPISGHVSLYWYRQALGQGPEFLTYFNYEAQQDKSGLPNDRFSAERPEGSISTLTIQRTEQRDSAMYRCASSLGASGSYEQFFGPGTRLTVL.

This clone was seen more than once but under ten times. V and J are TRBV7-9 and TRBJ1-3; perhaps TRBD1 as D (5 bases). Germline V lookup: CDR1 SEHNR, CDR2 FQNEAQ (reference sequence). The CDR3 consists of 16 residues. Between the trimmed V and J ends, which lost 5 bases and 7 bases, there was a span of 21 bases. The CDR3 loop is CASSLGQTLDSNTIYF. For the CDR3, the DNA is TGTGCCAGCAGCCTCGGACAAACTCTGGACTCCAACACCATATATTTT.

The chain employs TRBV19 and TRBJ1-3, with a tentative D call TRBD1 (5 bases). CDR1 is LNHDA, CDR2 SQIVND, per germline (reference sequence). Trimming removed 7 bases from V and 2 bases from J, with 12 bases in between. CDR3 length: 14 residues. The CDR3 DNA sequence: TGTGCCAGTACCTCGGGGGGAACTGGAAACACCATATATTTT. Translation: CASTSGGTGNTIYF.

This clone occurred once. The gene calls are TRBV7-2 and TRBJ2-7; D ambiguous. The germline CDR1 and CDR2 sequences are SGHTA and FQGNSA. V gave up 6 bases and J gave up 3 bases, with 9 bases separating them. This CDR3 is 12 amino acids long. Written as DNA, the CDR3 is TGTGCCAGCAGTCCTACCATCTACGAGCAGTACTTC. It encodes CASSPTIYEQYF.

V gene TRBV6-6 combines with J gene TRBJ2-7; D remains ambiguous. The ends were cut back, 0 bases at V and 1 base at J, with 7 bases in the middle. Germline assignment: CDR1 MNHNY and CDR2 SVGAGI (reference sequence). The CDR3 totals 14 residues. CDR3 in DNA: TGTGCCAGCAGTTACTCGTCCAGTTCCTACGAGCAGTACTTC. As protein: CASSYSSSSYEQYF.

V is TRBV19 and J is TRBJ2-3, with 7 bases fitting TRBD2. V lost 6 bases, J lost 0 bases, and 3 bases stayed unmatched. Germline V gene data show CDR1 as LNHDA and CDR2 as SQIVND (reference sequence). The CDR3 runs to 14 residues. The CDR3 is CASSRDYSTDTQYF. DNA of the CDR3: TGTGCCAGTAGCCGGGACTATAGCACAGATACGCAGTATTTT.

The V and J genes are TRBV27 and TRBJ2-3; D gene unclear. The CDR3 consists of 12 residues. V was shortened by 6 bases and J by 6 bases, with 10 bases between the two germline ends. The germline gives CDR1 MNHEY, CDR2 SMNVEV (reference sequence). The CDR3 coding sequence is TGTGCCAGCAGCCCCCTGGGGGATACGCAGTATTTT. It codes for CASSPLGDTQYF.

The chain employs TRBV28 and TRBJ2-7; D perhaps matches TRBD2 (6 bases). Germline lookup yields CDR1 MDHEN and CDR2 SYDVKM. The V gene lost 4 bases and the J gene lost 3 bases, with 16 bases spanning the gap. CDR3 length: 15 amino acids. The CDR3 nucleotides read TGTGCCAGCAGTTCTAGTGGGGGGACTCACTACGAGCAGTACTTC. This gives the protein CASSSSGGTHYEQYF. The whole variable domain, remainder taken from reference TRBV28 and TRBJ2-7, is DVKVTQSSRYLVKRTGEKVFLECVQDMDHENMFWYRQDPGLGLRLIYFSYDVKMKEKGDIPEGYSVSREKKERFSLILESASTNQTSMYLCASSSSGGTHYEQYFGPGTRLTVT.

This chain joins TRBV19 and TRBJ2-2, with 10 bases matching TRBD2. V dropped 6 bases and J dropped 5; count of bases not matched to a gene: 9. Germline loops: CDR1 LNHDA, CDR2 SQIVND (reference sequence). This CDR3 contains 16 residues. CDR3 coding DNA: TGTGCCAGTAGCCCTCAGGCTAGCGGGAGAACCGGGGAGCTGTTTTTT. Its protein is CASSPQASGRTGELFF.

The DNA of the CDR3 is TGTGCCAGCAGCTTAGGAGGGAGTACAGATACGCAGTATTTT. This translates into CASSLGGSTDTQYF. The chain has TRBV11-2 and TRBJ2-3; D might be TRBD2 (5 bases). The V gene lost 1 base and the J gene lost 3 bases, with 8 bases spanning the gap. The CDR3 has 14 amino acids. Germline assignment: CDR1 SGHAT and CDR2 FQNNGV.

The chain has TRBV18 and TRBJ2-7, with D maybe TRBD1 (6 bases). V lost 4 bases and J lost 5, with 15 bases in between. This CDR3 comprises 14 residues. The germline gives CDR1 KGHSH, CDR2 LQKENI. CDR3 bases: TGTGCCAGCTCACAGGGTACAGGGATTGACGAGCAGTACTTC. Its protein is CASSQGTGIDEQYF.

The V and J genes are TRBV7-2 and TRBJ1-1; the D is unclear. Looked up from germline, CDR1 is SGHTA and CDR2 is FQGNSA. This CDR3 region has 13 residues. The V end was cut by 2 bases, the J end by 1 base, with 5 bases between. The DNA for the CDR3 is TGTGCCAGCAGCTTAACGGCGAACACTGAAGCTTTCTTT. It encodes CASSLTANTEAFF.

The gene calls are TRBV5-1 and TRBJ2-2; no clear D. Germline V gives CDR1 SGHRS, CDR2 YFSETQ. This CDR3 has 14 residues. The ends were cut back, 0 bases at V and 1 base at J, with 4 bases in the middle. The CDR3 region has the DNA TGCGCCAGCAGCTTGGGACTGAACACCGGGGAGCTGTTTTTT. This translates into CASSLGLNTGELFF.

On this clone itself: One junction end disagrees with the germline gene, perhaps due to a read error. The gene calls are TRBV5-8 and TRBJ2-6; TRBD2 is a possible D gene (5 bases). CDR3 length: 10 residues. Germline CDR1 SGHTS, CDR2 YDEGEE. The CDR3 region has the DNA TGTGCCAGCAGCTCAGCAATCGGGGCTTTC. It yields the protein CASSSAIGAF.

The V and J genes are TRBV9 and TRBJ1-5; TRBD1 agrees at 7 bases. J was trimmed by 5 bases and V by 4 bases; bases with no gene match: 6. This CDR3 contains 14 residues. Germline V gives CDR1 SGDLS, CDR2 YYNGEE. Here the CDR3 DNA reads TGTGCCAGCAGCTACAGGGGTGACGATCAGCCCCAGCATTTT. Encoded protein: CASSYRGDDQPQHF.

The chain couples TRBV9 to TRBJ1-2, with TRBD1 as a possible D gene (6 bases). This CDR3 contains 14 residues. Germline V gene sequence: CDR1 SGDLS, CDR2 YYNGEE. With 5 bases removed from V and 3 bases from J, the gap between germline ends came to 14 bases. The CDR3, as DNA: TGTGCCAGCAGAACCTTCGCAGGGGACTATGGCTACACCTTC. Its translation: CASRTFAGDYGYTF.

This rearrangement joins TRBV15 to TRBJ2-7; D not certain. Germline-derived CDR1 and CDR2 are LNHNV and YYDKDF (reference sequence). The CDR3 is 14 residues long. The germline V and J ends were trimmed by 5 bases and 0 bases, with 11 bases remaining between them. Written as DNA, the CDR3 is TGTGCCACCAGCTCTGGCGGTAGCTCCTACGAGCAGTACTTC. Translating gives CATSSGGSSYEQYF. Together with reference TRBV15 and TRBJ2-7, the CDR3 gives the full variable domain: DAMVIQNPRYQVTQFGKPVTLSCSQTLNHNVMYWYQQKSSQAPKLLFHYYDKDFNNEADTPDNFQSRRPNTSFCFLDIRSPGLGDTAMYLCATSSGGSSYEQYFGPGTRLTVT.

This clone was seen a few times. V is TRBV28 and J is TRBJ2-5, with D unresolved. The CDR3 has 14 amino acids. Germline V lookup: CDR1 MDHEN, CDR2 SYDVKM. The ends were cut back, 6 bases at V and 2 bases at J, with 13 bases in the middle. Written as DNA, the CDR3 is TGTGCCAGCAGCCCCTCGGATGGGCAAGAGACCCAGTACTTC. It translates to CASSPSDGQETQYF.

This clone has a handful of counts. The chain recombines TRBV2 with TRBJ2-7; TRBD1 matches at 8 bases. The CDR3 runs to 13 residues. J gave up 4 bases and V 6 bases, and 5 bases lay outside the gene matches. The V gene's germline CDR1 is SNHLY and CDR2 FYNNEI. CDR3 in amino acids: CASRPTGAYEQYF. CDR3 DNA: TGTGCCAGCAGGCCGACAGGGGCATACGAGCAGTACTTC.

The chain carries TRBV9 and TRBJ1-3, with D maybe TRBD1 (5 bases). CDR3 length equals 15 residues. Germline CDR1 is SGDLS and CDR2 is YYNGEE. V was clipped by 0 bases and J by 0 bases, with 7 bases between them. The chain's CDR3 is CASSVEGSSGNTIYF. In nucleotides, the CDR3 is TGTGCCAGCAGCGTAGAGGGGTCCTCTGGAAACACCATATATTTT.

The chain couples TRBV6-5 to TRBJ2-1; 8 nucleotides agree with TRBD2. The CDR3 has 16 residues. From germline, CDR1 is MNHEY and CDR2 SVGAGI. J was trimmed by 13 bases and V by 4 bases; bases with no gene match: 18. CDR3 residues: CASSSTGTSRGGTQFF. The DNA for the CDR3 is TGTGCCAGCAGTTCTACCGGGACTAGTAGAGGGGGGACCCAGTTCTTC.

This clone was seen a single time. The chain's CDR3 is CASSIRFGWSPYEQYF. CDR3 bases: TGTGCCAGTAGTATTCGTTTTGGGTGGAGTCCCTACGAGCAGTACTTC. This chain connects TRBV19 to TRBJ2-7; D is unclear. Germline CDR1 is LNHDA and CDR2 is SQIVND (reference sequence). This CDR3 has 16 amino acids. The ends were cut back, 3 bases at V and 2 bases at J, with 17 bases in the middle.

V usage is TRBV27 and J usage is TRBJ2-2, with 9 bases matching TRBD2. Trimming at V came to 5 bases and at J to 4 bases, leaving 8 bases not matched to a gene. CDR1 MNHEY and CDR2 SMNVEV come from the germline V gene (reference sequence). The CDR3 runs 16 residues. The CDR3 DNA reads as TGTGCCAGCAGTCCGACGATACTAGCGGGCACCGGGGAGCTGTTTTTT. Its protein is CASSPTILAGTGELFF.